This T cell receptor (beta chain) came from a study of T cells in Graves' hyperthyroidism and ophthalmopathy. General observations from the study: In the blood, most expanded thyroid clonotypes above 0.001 appeared as well.

Amplification of TCR beta CDR3 regions used RNA as the template. HTBI primers drove first-round RT-PCR of the TCR CDR3. TCRdb fed the multiplex PCR reads into MiXCR, producing one record per CDR3 protein. The table lists roughly 650,000 distinct CDR3 sequences, 16% of them singletons. CDR1 is DFQATT, CDR2 SNEGSKA, per germline (reference sequence). The CDR3 has 13 amino acids. V was pared by 3 bases and J by 8 bases, with 14 bases between. This clonotype was detected ten times or more. What it recognizes is unknown. Thyroid ultrasound, orbital computed tomography, clinical symptoms, and serum thyroxine and TRAb underpinned diagnoses.

J is TRBJ2-1 and V is TRBV20-1, with a tentative D call TRBD2 (7 bases). The sequenced sample was blood. The receptor was isolated from a woman aged 35 to 49 with Graves' ophthalmopathy. The CDR3 here is CSASAPGGDEQFF. The CDR3 nucleotides read TGCAGTGCTAGCGCACCGGGGGGCGATGAGCAGTTCTTC.